The sequence of this T cell receptor (beta chain) was determined in a study of molecular identifiers for immune sequencing clone quantification. From the PCR reads, TCRdb called clonotypes with MiXCR, one entry per CDR3 protein. The sample carries 600,000 to 650,000 distinct CDR3 sequences, nearly 20% recorded once. This clonotype was found a few times. After removal of 7 bases from V and 8 bases from J, the junction contained 13 bases not matched to a gene. CDR3 size: 13 residues. Germline assignment: CDR1 SQVTM and CDR2 ANQGSEA. This clonotype was sampled from a human donor in good health. Some libraries in this study had Jurkat cell RNA spiked in. The sample was naive CD8+ T cells from blood, with Jurkat cell RNA spiked in. This sample's subset: FACS-sorted CD8+CD4-CCR7+CD45RA+ naive T cells. J is TRBJ1-2 and V is TRBV29-1, with 7 bases that match TRBD1. The CDR3 DNA is TGCAGCGCCGAAACCGGGACAGAGCCCGGCTACACCTTC. Amino acids: CSAETGTEPGYTF.